The 21 T cell receptor beta chains below all came from one sample that was sequenced in a study of cytomegalovirus exposure and HLA in healthy donors. The PCR had 60 Vbeta and 13 Jbeta primers. Sequencing was performed with immunoSEQ multiplex PCR; in TCRdb, only in-frame clones are kept and a portion is missing. The sample contains approximately 110,000 clones, around 82% of which appear only once. The specimen sequenced was PBMCs. The receptors shown here come from a man aged 35 to 55 in good health and CMV-seronegative.

The chain joins TRBV5-6 to TRBJ2-2, with D hard to call. V was shortened by 0 bases and J by 3 bases, with 6 bases between the two germline ends. CDR3 length: 14 amino acids. The V gene's germline CDR1 is SGHDT and CDR2 YYEEEE. The CDR3 here is CASSLGPYTGELFF. CDR3 in DNA: TGTGCCAGCAGCTTGGGGCCCTACACCGGGGAGCTGTTTTTT.

The chain has TRBV5-1 and TRBJ1-6, with 7 bases identical to TRBD1. The V gene end was trimmed by 0 bases and the J gene end by 7 bases; junction bases not matched to a gene: 4. CDR1 and CDR2 (germline): SGHRS, YFSETQ. This CDR3 spans 15 amino acids. The CDR3 loop reads CASSLGDRQNSPLHF. The CDR3 DNA follows: TGCGCCAGCAGCTTGGGGGACAGACAGAATTCACCCCTCCACTTT.

V and J are TRBV7-3 and TRBJ1-1, with D maybe TRBD1 (5 bases). The CDR3 is 13 residues long. Germline loops: CDR1 SGHTA, CDR2 FQGTGA. The V and J ends lost 7 bases and 1 base respectively, with 10 bases between them. CDR3 residues: CASMRQPNTEAFF. In DNA, the CDR3 is TGTGCCAGCATGCGACAGCCGAACACTGAAGCTTTCTTT.

The chain combines TRBV11-3 with TRBJ2-5, with 7 bases identical to TRBD2. The CDR3 runs to 12 residues. V was clipped by 5 bases and J by 11 bases; unmatched bases: 8. From germline, CDR1 is SGHNT and CDR2 YENEEA. The CDR3, as DNA: TGTGCCAGCAGCCTTAGCGGACTAGAGCAGTACTTC. Translating it yields CASSLSGLEQYF.

This rearrangement joins TRBV9 to TRBJ1-2; 11 bases map to TRBD1. After removal of 3 bases from V and 6 bases from J, the junction contained 7 bases not matched to a gene. The germline gives CDR1 SGDLS, CDR2 YYNGEE. The CDR3 is 15 residues long. In DNA form, the CDR3 reads TGTGCCAGCAGCGCCGGGACAGGGGGAACAGATGGCTACACCTTC. It encodes CASSAGTGGTDGYTF.

This clone was detected a few times. The chain is built from TRBV6-1 and TRBJ1-1; D ambiguous. The CDR3 has 12 residues. CDR1 is MNHNS, CDR2 SASEGT, per germline. Trimming cost V 6 bases and J 5 bases, with 10 bases left between them. CDR3 nucleotide sequence: TGTGCCAGCAGGGCAGCGGGGACTGAAGCTTTCTTT. Encoded protein: CASRAAGTEAFF.

This chain uses TRBV9 with TRBJ2-2, with 7 positions matching TRBD1. With V trimmed by 1 base and J by 3 bases, 3 bases remained unmatched. This CDR3 region has 15 residues. Germline V gene sequence: CDR1 SGDLS, CDR2 YYNGEE. CDR3 nucleotides: TGTGCCAGCAGCGTAACAGGGGCGGACACCGGGGAGCTGTTTTTT. Its translation: CASSVTGADTGELFF.

The chain joins TRBV13 to TRBJ2-1; weak D call: TRBD1 (6 bases). The CDR3 consists of 14 residues. Per the germline V gene, CDR1 is PRHDT and CDR2 is FYEKMQ (reference sequence). Trimming stripped 5 bases from V and 5 bases from J, with 13 bases between. The CDR3 coding sequence is TGTGCCAGCAGCAAAACAGGGTACCACAATGAGCAGTTCTTC. As protein: CASSKTGYHNEQFF.

This chain joins TRBV6-5 and TRBJ2-5; 10 nucleotides agree with TRBD2. Per germline, CDR1 MNHEY and CDR2 SVGAGI. The CDR3 spans 15 residues. With 0 bases clipped from V and 10 bases from J, the junction kept 8 bases outside the gene matches. CDR3 region: CASSYSPAGGPDQYF. For the CDR3, the DNA is TGTGCCAGCAGTTACTCCCCAGCGGGGGGGCCAGACCAGTACTTC.

The chain recombines TRBV9 with TRBJ1-2; D is possibly TRBD1 (6 bases). This CDR3 has 13 residues. Germline V gives CDR1 SGDLS, CDR2 YYNGEE. V was cut by 7 bases and J by 8 bases, with 18 bases left in between. CDR3 sequence reads: CASRREGGDGYTF. DNA for the CDR3: TGTGCCAGCCGTCGGGAGGGGGGGGACGGCTACACCTTC.

The chain combines TRBV19 with TRBJ1-1; D call uncertain. Between the trimmed V and J ends, which lost 5 bases and 1 base, there was a span of 8 bases. The CDR3 runs to 13 residues. In germline, CDR1 is LNHDA, CDR2 SQIVND (reference sequence). In nucleotides, the CDR3 is TGTGCCAGTAGTTGGGCCCAGAACACTGAAGCTTTCTTT. This codes for CASSWAQNTEAFF.

V usage is TRBV11-2 and J usage is TRBJ1-3; D may be TRBD1 (5 bases). The CDR3 is made up of 14 amino acids. CDR1 SGHAT and CDR2 FQNNGV come from the germline V gene. Trimming pared 8 bases from V and 3 bases from J, leaving 14 bases between. This chain's CDR3 is CASGLQELGNTIYF. CDR3 coding DNA: TGTGCCAGCGGACTACAGGAGCTTGGAAACACCATATATTTT.

The chain employs TRBV5-6 and TRBJ2-5; possibly TRBD2 for D (5 bases). V was clipped by 1 base and J by 4 bases, with 14 bases between them. The CDR3 loop spans 15 amino acids. Germline V gene data show CDR1 as SGHDT and CDR2 as YYEEEE. DNA for the CDR3: TGTGCCAGCAGCTTGCCGGAGGCTCCTGTAGAGACCCAGTACTTC. Protein sequence: CASSLPEAPVETQYF.

J is TRBJ2-5 and V is TRBV7-9; D might be TRBD2 (6 bases). This CDR3 contains 16 residues. Germline values: CDR1 SEHNR, CDR2 FQNEAQ (reference sequence). V gave up 1 base and J gave up 1 base, with 13 bases separating them. The chain's CDR3 is CASSLGAGWTQETQYF. The CDR3 nucleotides read TGTGCCAGCAGCTTAGGGGCGGGGTGGACCCAAGAGACCCAGTACTTC.

V is TRBV5-1 and J is TRBJ2-3, with D possibly TRBD2 on 7 matching bases. The CDR3 is 19 residues long. V lost 5 bases and J lost 6, with 31 bases in between. CDR1 is SGHRS, CDR2 YFSETQ, per germline. The CDR3 sequence: CASRLMVALGGGLRDTQYF. The CDR3 nucleotides are TGCGCCAGCAGACTAATGGTTGCCCTCGGCGGGGGCCTCCGGGATACGCAGTATTTT.

The chain combines TRBV6-1 with TRBJ1-1; D perhaps matches TRBD1 (6 bases). The V gene lost 0 bases and the J gene lost 8 bases, with 13 bases spanning the gap. Germline assignment: CDR1 MNHNS and CDR2 SASEGT. This CDR3 has 14 amino acids. CDR3 region: CASSEALGTTEAFF. In nucleotides, the CDR3 is TGTGCCAGCAGTGAAGCGCTGGGGACAACCGAAGCTTTCTTT.

The CDR3 loop is CASSVTGGGDQPQHF. The CDR3 coding sequence is TGTGCCAGCAGCGTCACAGGGGGTGGAGATCAGCCCCAGCATTTT. The V and J genes are TRBV7-9 and TRBJ1-5, with 8 bases matching TRBD1. Germline V lookup: CDR1 SEHNR, CDR2 FQNEAQ (reference sequence). With V trimmed by 5 bases and J by 5 bases, 8 bases remained unmatched. The CDR3 covers 15 residues. The entire variable domain, with the rest obtained from reference TRBV7-9 and TRBJ1-5, is as follows: DTGVSQNPRHKITKRGQNVTFRCDPISEHNRLYWYRQTLGQGPEFLTYFQNEAQLEKSRLLSDRFSAERPKGSFSTLEIQRTEQGDSAMYLCASSVTGGGDQPQHFGDGTRLSIL.

This sequence joins TRBV4-3 and TRBJ2-5; TRBD2 matches at 7 bases. In germline, CDR1 is LGHNA, CDR2 YSLEER. V lost 4 bases and J lost 5; bases outside the gene matches: 10. The CDR3 extends over 15 amino acids. The CDR3 region has the DNA TGCGCCAGCAGCCTCACTACGGGGGGTTTTGAGACCCAGTACTTC. This codes for CASSLTTGGFETQYF.

This clone came up once. The CDR3 loop is CASSLRRGDQPQHF. The CDR3 DNA reads TGTGCCAGCAGCCTGCGGAGGGGTGATCAGCCCCAGCATTTT. This chain uses TRBV7-2 with TRBJ1-5, with D tentatively TRBD1 (5 bases). Germline assignment: CDR1 SGHTA and CDR2 FQGNSA. This CDR3 spans 14 amino acids. V shed 5 bases and J shed 5 bases, with 13 bases lying between them.

This sequence joins TRBV5-1 and TRBJ1-4, with a weak D call TRBD1 (6 bases). V lost 3 bases and J 8 bases, leaving 20 bases between the germline ends. CDR1 is SGHRS, CDR2 YFSETQ, per germline. The CDR3 is made up of 16 amino acids. The CDR3 reads CASSSQGIEWREKLFF. The CDR3 DNA reads as TGCGCCAGCAGCTCACAGGGAATTGAATGGAGGGAAAAACTGTTTTTT. Supplemented by reference TRBV5-1 and TRBJ1-4, the full variable domain reads KAGVTQTPRYLIKTRGQQVTLSCSPISGHRSVSWYQQTPGQGLQFLFEYFSETQRNKGNFPGRFSGRQFSNSRSEMNVSTLELGDSALYLCASSSQGIEWREKLFFGSGTQLSVL.

This sequence joins TRBV2 and TRBJ1-5, with TRBD1 identical over 8 bases. There are 14 residues in the CDR3. Trimming took 4 bases from V and 5 from J; bases not matched to a gene: 4. The germline CDR1 and CDR2 sequences are SNHLY and FYNNEI. The CDR3 spells CASSGGQGDQPQHF. The CDR3, as DNA: TGTGCCAGCAGTGGAGGACAGGGTGATCAGCCCCAGCATTTT.